This TCR beta chain was captured by sequencing in a study of CD8+ T cells in alopecia areata. Study-wide results and limits: The study found that many expanded lesional clones persisted in scalp and blood during tofacitinib.

Extracted from the samples, RNA was reverse transcribed into cDNA to serve as the sequencing template. Some clones are missing from TCRdb's copy, which holds only in-frame ones; the method was immunoSEQ multiplex PCR. There are some 180,000 clones in the sample; 53% occur only once, and roughly 10% lies in the top ten. The CDR3 length is 14 residues. Germline loops: CDR1 PRHDT, CDR2 FYEKMQ (reference sequence). Trimming stripped 5 bases from V and 5 bases from J, with 13 bases between. Treatment given: oral pan-JAK inhibitor, 5-10 mg twice daily. Note on this clone: Antigen: not known.

The sequencing here drew on CD8+ T cells sorted from blood, taken at week 24, from a patient treated with tofacitinib. V usage is TRBV13 and J usage is TRBJ2-1; TRBD2 might be the D (5 bases). The receptor's source is a human donor with alopecia areata. The CDR3 DNA reads as TGTGCCAGCAGCCCGAGGGATTCCCACAATGAGCAGTTCTTC. Its protein product is CASSPRDSHNEQFF.